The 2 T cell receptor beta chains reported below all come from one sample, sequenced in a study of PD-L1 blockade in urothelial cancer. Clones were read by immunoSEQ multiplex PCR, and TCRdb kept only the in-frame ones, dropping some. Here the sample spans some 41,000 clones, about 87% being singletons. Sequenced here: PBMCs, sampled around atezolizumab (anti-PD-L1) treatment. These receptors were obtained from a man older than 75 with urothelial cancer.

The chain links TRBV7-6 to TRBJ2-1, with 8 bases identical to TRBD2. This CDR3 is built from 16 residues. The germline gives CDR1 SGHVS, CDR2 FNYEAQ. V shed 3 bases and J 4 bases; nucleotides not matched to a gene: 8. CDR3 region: CASSFSSAGAYNEQFF. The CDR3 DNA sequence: TGTGCCAGCAGCTTTTCATCAGCGGGAGCTTACAATGAGCAGTTCTTC. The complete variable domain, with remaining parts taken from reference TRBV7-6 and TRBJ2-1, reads GAGVSQSPRYKVTKRGQDVALRCDPISGHVSLYWYRQALGQGPEFLTYFNYEAQQDKSGLPNDRFSAERPEGSISTLTIQRTEQRDSAMYRCASSFSSAGAYNEQFFGPGTRLTVL.

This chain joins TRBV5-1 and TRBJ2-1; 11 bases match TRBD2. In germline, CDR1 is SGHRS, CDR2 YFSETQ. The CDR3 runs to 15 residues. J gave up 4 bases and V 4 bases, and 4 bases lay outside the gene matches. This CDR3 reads CASSRGLAAYNEQFF. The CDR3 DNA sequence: TGCGCCAGCAGCCGGGGACTAGCGGCATACAATGAGCAGTTCTTC.